This T cell receptor (beta chain) was sequenced during a study of blood T cells in healthy people across ages. Study results and caveats: Diversity figures based on one million T cells were deemed too low.

This clonotype occurred a few times. What it binds is not known. The CDR3 extends over 16 amino acids. J was trimmed by 7 bases and V by 3 bases; bases with no gene match: 13. From germline, CDR1 is SGHAT and CDR2 FQNNGV. Combining a sample-barcoded 5' primer with a J-beta primer mix, a second PCR ran for about 7 to 11 cycles. Every sample gave at least 2.5 million paired-end reads containing CDR3. Each CDR3 protein gets one entry after TCRdb re-called the 5' RACE reads with MiXCR. The sample comprises 550,000 to 600,000 distinct CDR3 sequences, roughly 48% of which are singletons, and just under 25% rests with the top ten.

The gene calls are TRBV11-2 and TRBJ2-7, with 9 bases identical to TRBD1. The specimen was blood. The origin of this receptor is a man of 80 years or more in good health. This CDR3 is CASSFSWGQGAGEQYF. In nucleotides, the CDR3 is TGTGCCAGCAGCTTCAGTTGGGGACAGGGAGCGGGGGAGCAGTACTTC.